This T cell receptor beta chain is drawn from a study of tumor-infiltrating lymphocytes in primary liver carcinoma. TCR beta cDNA was prepared out of about 510 ng total RNA by means of a constant-region primer. Slightly modified ARM-PCR with three nested multiplex PCR rounds yielded TCR beta libraries. The two initial PCR rounds, about 9 cycles each, used TRBV1-TRBV30 forward and C-beta reverse primers. TCRdb re-called the multiplex PCR reads through MiXCR, storing one row per CDR3 protein. The repertoire has roughly 100,000 distinct CDR3 sequences, approximately 78% of them found once; the top ten carry approximately 21%. As to this clonotype: The DNA is omitted, as the CDR3 cannot be located on it reliably, and the CDR3 follows TCRdb's listing.

The germline V gene has CDR1 SQVTM and CDR2 ANQGSEA. The CDR3 length is 13 residues, termini included. For each extraction, RNA and DNA were obtained together from about 21-30 mg of unsorted bulk tissue. What was sequenced was liver tumor tissue from sampling region 3. Subset in this sample: tumor region T3, left-lateral pole. The V gene is TRBV29-1, the J gene TRBJ1-2; TRBD1 is the table's D call, not checked against the DNA. The receptor's source is a man between 35 and 55 years old with primary liver carcinoma and hepatitis B virus infection. This chain's CDR3 is CSDSTGDNYGCNF.